The clone carrying this TCR beta chain has ten or more counts. Its antigen is not identified. TCRdb recomputed calls from the reads with MiXCR, one row per CDR3 protein. The table has almost 500,000 distinct CDR3 sequences, roughly 12% seen once. In germline, CDR1 is SGHTA, CDR2 FQGNSA. The CDR3 runs to 15 residues. Trimming took 5 bases from V and 2 from J; bases not matched to a gene: 6. This sample is part of a study of T cell repertoires in cytomegalovirus infection. Regarding the study as a whole: What dominated the ex vivo response were HLA-C-restricted CMV-specific TCR beta clonotypes.

Sequencing input: PBMCs. This receptor was identified in a human donor in good health (CMV status not recorded). Some clones in this sample may be carry-over from other donors' samples. The rearrangement uses TRBV7-2 and TRBJ2-7, with 10 positions matching TRBD2. CDR3 in amino acids: CASSQRTSGPYEQYF. CDR3 DNA sequence: TGTGCCAGCAGCCAGAGGACTAGCGGTCCCTACGAGCAGTACTTC.